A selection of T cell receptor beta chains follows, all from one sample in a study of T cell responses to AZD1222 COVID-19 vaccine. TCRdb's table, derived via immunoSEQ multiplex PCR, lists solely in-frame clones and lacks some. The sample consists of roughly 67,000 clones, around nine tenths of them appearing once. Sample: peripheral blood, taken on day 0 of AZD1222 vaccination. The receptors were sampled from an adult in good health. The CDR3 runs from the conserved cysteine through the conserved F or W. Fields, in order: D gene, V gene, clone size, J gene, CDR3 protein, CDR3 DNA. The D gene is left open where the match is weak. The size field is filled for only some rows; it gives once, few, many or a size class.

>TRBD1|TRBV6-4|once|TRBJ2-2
CASRDRADTGELFF
TGTGCCAGTCGGGACAGGGCGGACACCGGGGAGCTGTTTTTT
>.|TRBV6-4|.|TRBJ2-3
CASSDRESDTQYF
TGTGCCAGCAGTGACAGGGAGTCAGATACGCAGTATTTT
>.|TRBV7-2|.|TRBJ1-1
CASSFGSMNTEAFF
TGTGCCAGCAGCTTCGGCAGTATGAACACTGAAGCTTTCTTT
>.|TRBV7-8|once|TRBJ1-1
CASSLDFMNTEAFF
TGTGCCAGCAGCTTGGACTTCATGAACACTGAAGCTTTCTTT
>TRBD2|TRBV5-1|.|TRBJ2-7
CASSKPDGTSVDYEQYF
TGCGCCAGCAGCAAACCCGATGGGACTAGCGTTGACTACGAGCAGTACTTC
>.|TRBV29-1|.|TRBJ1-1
CSGGGSNTEAFF
TGCAGCGGAGGGGGTTCGAACACTGAAGCTTTCTTT
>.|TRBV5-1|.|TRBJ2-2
CASDSSNTGELFF
TGCGCCAGCGATAGCAGCAACACCGGGGAGCTGTTTTTT
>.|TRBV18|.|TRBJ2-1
CASSPKTETYNEQFF
TGTGCCAGCTCACCAAAAACAGAAACCTACAATGAGCAGTTCTTC
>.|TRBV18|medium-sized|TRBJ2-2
CASSPPTRELNTGELFF
TGTGCCAGCTCACCACCGACCCGGGAGCTCAACACCGGGGAGCTGTTTTTT
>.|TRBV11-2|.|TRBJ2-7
CASSRQAGSYEQYF
TGTGCCAGCAGCCGCCAGGCGGGGTCCTACGAGCAGTACTTC
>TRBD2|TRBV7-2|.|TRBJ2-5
CASSLMREVLETQYF
TGTGCCAGCAGCTTAATGCGGGAGGTATTGGAGACCCAGTACTTC
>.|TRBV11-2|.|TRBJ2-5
CASGGSGETQYF
TGTGCCAGCGGTGGGAGTGGAGAGACCCAGTACTTC
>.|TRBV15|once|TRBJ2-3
CATSRDLLEDTQYF
TGTGCCACCAGCAGAGATCTATTGGAAGATACGCAGTATTTT
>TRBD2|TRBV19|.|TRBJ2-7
CASSTSTSGVYEQYF
TGTGCCAGTAGTACCTCGACTAGCGGGGTCTACGAGCAGTACTTC
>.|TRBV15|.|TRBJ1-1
CATSEGGGTEAFF
TGTGCCACCAGCGAGGGGGGGGGCACTGAAGCTTTCTTT
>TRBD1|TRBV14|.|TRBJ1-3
CASSQGRLRGRSGNTIYF
TGTGCCAGCAGCCAAGGTCGTCTGAGGGGGCGATCAGGAAACACCATATATTTT
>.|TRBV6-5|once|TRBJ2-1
CASSYEGARYNEQFF
TGTGCCAGCAGTTACGAAGGGGCGAGATACAATGAGCAGTTCTTC
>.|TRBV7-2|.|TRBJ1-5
CASSLGRWGANQPQHF
TGTGCCAGCAGCTTAGGTCGATGGGGGGCCAATCAGCCCCAGCATTTT
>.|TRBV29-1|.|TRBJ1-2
CSVEYSPYGYTF
TGCAGCGTTGAATACAGCCCCTATGGCTACACCTTC
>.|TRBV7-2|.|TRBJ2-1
CASSLDLRSDEQFF
TGTGCCAGCAGCTTAGATTTGAGGTCCGATGAGCAGTTCTTC
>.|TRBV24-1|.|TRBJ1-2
CATSAPPRNYGYTF
TGTGCCACCAGTGCCCCGCCCAGGAACTATGGCTACACCTTC
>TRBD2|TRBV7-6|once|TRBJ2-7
CASSSEVAGELLGEQYF
TGTGCCAGCAGCTCCGAAGTAGCGGGAGAACTGTTGGGCGAGCAGTACTTC
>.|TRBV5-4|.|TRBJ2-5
CASSSPGRRETQYF
TGTGCCAGCAGCTCTCCAGGGAGGCGAGAGACCCAGTACTTC
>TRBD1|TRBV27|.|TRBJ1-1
CASSMTGGMNTEAFF
TGTGCCAGCAGTATGACAGGGGGCATGAACACTGAAGCTTTCTTT
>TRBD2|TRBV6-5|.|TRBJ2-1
CASSTSSGGNEQFF
TGTGCCAGCAGTACCTCTAGCGGGGGGAATGAGCAGTTCTTC
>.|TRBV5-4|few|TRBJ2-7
CASSRTFATTYEQYF
TGTGCCAGCAGTAGGACTTTCGCGACGACCTACGAGCAGTACTTC
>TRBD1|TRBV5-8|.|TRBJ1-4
CASRLTGTNEKLFF
TGTGCCAGCAGGCTGACAGGGACAAATGAAAAACTGTTTTTT
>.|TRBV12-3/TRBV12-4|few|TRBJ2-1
CASSSQGGEQFF
TGTGCCAGCAGTTCTCAGGGCGGTGAGCAGTTCTTC
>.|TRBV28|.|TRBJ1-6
CASTTRQEHYNSPLHF
TGTGCCAGCACCACAAGACAGGAGCATTATAATTCACCCCTCCACTTT
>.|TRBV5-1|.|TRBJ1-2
CASSPLDSPYYGYTF
TGCGCCAGCAGCCCCCTGGACAGCCCTTACTATGGCTACACCTTC
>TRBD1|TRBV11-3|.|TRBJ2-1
CASSQGGGQGMQFF
TGTGCCAGCAGCCAAGGGGGGGGACAGGGAATGCAGTTCTTC
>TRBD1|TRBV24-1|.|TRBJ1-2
CATSDPTGTAYGYTF
TGTGCCACCAGTGACCCTACCGGGACAGCGTATGGCTACACCTTC
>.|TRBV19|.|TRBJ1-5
CASSLYYRYSNQPQHF
TGTGCCAGTAGTCTTTACTACAGGTATAGCAATCAGCCCCAGCATTTT
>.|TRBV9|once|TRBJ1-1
CASSVGMNTEAFF
TGTGCCAGCAGCGTAGGTATGAACACTGAAGCTTTCTTT
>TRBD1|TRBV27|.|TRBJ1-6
CASAKDRGRNNSPLHF
TGTGCCAGCGCGAAGGACAGGGGTAGGAATAATTCACCCCTCCACTTT
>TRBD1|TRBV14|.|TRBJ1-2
CASSQRDRRYYGYTF
TGTGCCAGCAGCCAACGGGACAGGCGATACTATGGCTACACCTTC
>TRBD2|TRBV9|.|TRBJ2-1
CASSISSGSSYNEQFF
TGTGCCAGCAGCATCTCTAGCGGGAGCTCCTACAATGAGCAGTTCTTC
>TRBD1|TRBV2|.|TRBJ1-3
CASSVDRGRNTIYF
TGTGCCAGCAGTGTCGACAGGGGGAGAAACACCATATATTTT
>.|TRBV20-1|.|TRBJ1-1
CSASGAEAFF
TGCAGTGCTAGTGGGGCAGAAGCTTTCTTT
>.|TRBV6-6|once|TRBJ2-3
CASSSRHGADTQYF
TGTGCCAGCAGCAGCCGACACGGGGCAGATACGCAGTATTTT
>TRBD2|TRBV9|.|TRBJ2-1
CASSVVAGDNEQFF
TGTGCCAGCAGCGTAGTGGCGGGGGACAATGAGCAGTTCTTC
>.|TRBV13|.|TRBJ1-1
CASSLYRVRTEAFF
TGTGCCAGCAGCTTGTACAGGGTCAGGACTGAAGCTTTCTTT
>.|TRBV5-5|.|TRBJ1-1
CASSLARFPGATEAFF
TGTGCCAGCAGCTTGGCCAGGTTTCCCGGGGCCACTGAAGCTTTCTTT
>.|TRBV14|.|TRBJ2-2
CASSQDGAYTGELFF
TGTGCCAGCAGCCAAGATGGGGCATACACCGGGGAGCTGTTTTTT